A selection of T cell receptor beta chains follows, all from one sample in a study of blood T cell repertoires in COVID-19. TCRdb's copy holds only in-frame clones and misses some; the assay was immunoSEQ multiplex PCR. The sample lists under 150,000 clones; about 85% were seen once. Source material: peripheral blood. The receptor set was obtained from a man aged 35 to 55 with active or convalescent COVID-19. Both conserved end residues are part of each CDR3. The order of the fields is V gene, D gene, J gene, CDR3 length, clone size, CDR3 protein, CDR3 DNA. A D gene is named only where the DNA matches it firmly. Some rows have no size entry. The others give once, few or many, or a class for an expanded clone.

v_call: TRBV27
d_call: TRBD2
j_call: TRBJ2-5
cdr3_length: 16
clone_size: -
cdr3_aa: CASSPQRAGGEETQYF
cdr3_nt: TGTGCCAGCAGTCCCCAGCGGGCGGGGGGGGAAGAGACCCAGTACTTC

v_call: TRBV10-3
d_call: -
j_call: TRBJ1-5
cdr3_length: 12
clone_size: -
cdr3_aa: CAISDLRQPQHF
cdr3_nt: TGTGCCATCAGCGACTTACGCCAGCCCCAGCATTTT

v_call: TRBV18
d_call: TRBD2
j_call: TRBJ2-1
cdr3_length: 17
clone_size: -
cdr3_aa: CASSPTNSGGAYNEQFF
cdr3_nt: TGTGCCAGCTCACCGACGAATAGCGGGGGGGCCTACAATGAGCAGTTCTTC

v_call: TRBV7-2
d_call: TRBD1
j_call: TRBJ1-1
cdr3_length: 13
clone_size: once
cdr3_aa: CASSLEGDSCSLF
cdr3_nt: TGTGCCAGCAGCTTAGAAGGGGACAGCTGTAGCCTCTTT

v_call: TRBV30
d_call: -
j_call: TRBJ2-5
cdr3_length: 13
clone_size: -
cdr3_aa: CAWSVTGEETQYF
cdr3_nt: TGTGCCTGGAGTGTAACGGGGGAAGAGACCCAGTACTTC

v_call: TRBV5-1
d_call: TRBD1
j_call: TRBJ2-7
cdr3_length: 14
clone_size: once
cdr3_aa: CASSLEDRDYEQYF
cdr3_nt: TGCGCCAGCAGCTTGGAAGACAGGGATTACGAGCAGTACTTC

v_call: TRBV9
d_call: -
j_call: TRBJ2-5
cdr3_length: 14
clone_size: -
cdr3_aa: CASSADGAAETQYF
cdr3_nt: TGTGCCAGCAGCGCCGACGGAGCGGCGGAGACCCAGTACTTC

v_call: TRBV7-2
d_call: -
j_call: TRBJ2-5
cdr3_length: 14
clone_size: -
cdr3_aa: CASSLGGNSGTQYF
cdr3_nt: TGTGCCAGCAGCTTAGGCGGTAATAGCGGGACCCAGTACTTC

v_call: TRBV9
d_call: -
j_call: TRBJ2-1
cdr3_length: 13
clone_size: -
cdr3_aa: CASSVAGYNEQFF
cdr3_nt: TGTGCCAGCAGCGTAGCGGGGTACAATGAGCAGTTCTTC

v_call: TRBV7-3
d_call: TRBD1
j_call: TRBJ1-1
cdr3_length: 14
clone_size: -
cdr3_aa: CASSIDRGRSEAFF
cdr3_nt: TGTGCCAGCAGCATTGACAGGGGGCGGTCCGAAGCTTTCTTT

v_call: TRBV2
d_call: -
j_call: TRBJ2-1
cdr3_length: 12
clone_size: -
cdr3_aa: CASKRQGGEQFF
cdr3_nt: TGTGCCAGCAAAAGACAGGGAGGTGAGCAGTTCTTC

v_call: TRBV7-9
d_call: -
j_call: TRBJ1-4
cdr3_length: 16
clone_size: -
cdr3_aa: CASSPTTGRGGEKLFF
cdr3_nt: TGTGCCAGCAGCCCAACGACGGGACGGGGAGGGGAAAAACTGTTTTTT

v_call: TRBV27
d_call: -
j_call: TRBJ1-5
cdr3_length: 16
clone_size: once
cdr3_aa: CASSPTRGDVNQPQHF
cdr3_nt: TGTGCCAGCAGTCCCACCCGGGGGGACGTCAATCAGCCCCAGCATTTT

v_call: TRBV9
d_call: TRBD2
j_call: TRBJ2-2
cdr3_length: 21
clone_size: -
cdr3_aa: CASSVAHTLAGAPYDTGELFF
cdr3_nt: TGTGCCAGCAGCGTAGCCCACACTCTAGCGGGGGCCCCTTACGACACCGGGGAGCTGTTTTTT

v_call: TRBV11-3
d_call: -
j_call: TRBJ2-2
cdr3_length: 12
clone_size: once
cdr3_aa: CASSLALGELFF
cdr3_nt: TGTGCCAGCAGCTTAGCTCTCGGGGAGCTGTTTTTT

v_call: TRBV7-9
d_call: -
j_call: TRBJ2-7
cdr3_length: 11
clone_size: -
cdr3_aa: CASSAFYEQYF
cdr3_nt: TGTGCCAGCAGCGCGTTCTACGAGCAGTACTTC

v_call: TRBV5-4
d_call: -
j_call: TRBJ1-3
cdr3_length: 15
clone_size: -
cdr3_aa: CASSFPDSSGNTIYF
cdr3_nt: TGTGCCAGCAGCTTCCCCGACAGTAGTGGAAACACCATATATTTT

v_call: TRBV2
d_call: TRBD1
j_call: TRBJ1-2
cdr3_length: 14
clone_size: -
cdr3_aa: CASSPGQGNYGYTF
cdr3_nt: TGTGCCAGCAGTCCGGGACAGGGAAACTATGGCTACACCTTC

v_call: TRBV16
d_call: -
j_call: TRBJ1-1
cdr3_length: 13
clone_size: once
cdr3_aa: CASSQVQNSQAFF
cdr3_nt: TGTGCCAGCAGCCAGGTACAGAATTCCCAGGCTTTCTTT

v_call: TRBV19
d_call: -
j_call: TRBJ1-4
cdr3_length: 14
clone_size: once
cdr3_aa: CASSRQTTNEKLFF
cdr3_nt: TGTGCCAGTAGTAGACAGACAACTAATGAAAAACTGTTTTTT

v_call: TRBV5-1
d_call: -
j_call: TRBJ2-7
cdr3_length: 14
clone_size: -
cdr3_aa: CASSLTVQTYEQYF
cdr3_nt: TGCGCCAGCAGCTTGACAGTACAAACCTACGAGCAGTACTTC

v_call: TRBV6-2/TRBV6-3
d_call: TRBD2
j_call: TRBJ2-3
cdr3_length: 17
clone_size: -
cdr3_aa: CASSYTSGGTSTDTQYF
cdr3_nt: TGTGCCAGCAGTTACACTAGCGGGGGGACTAGCACAGATACGCAGTATTTT

v_call: TRBV7-2
d_call: -
j_call: TRBJ1-2
cdr3_length: 16
clone_size: few
cdr3_aa: CASSPGRGAVHYGYTF
cdr3_nt: TGTGCCAGCAGCCCCGGGCGGGGGGCGGTGCACTATGGCTACACCTTC

v_call: TRBV7-3
d_call: -
j_call: TRBJ2-3
cdr3_length: 12
clone_size: -
cdr3_aa: CASSSFTDTQYF
cdr3_nt: TGTGCCAGCAGCTCCTTCACAGATACGCAGTATTTT

v_call: TRBV9
d_call: -
j_call: TRBJ2-2
cdr3_length: 14
clone_size: -
cdr3_aa: CASKGGENTGELFF
cdr3_nt: TGTGCCAGCAAAGGGGGAGAGAACACCGGGGAGCTGTTTTTT

v_call: TRBV7-9
d_call: TRBD2
j_call: TRBJ2-3
cdr3_length: 15
clone_size: -
cdr3_aa: CASSPGTSGTDTQYF
cdr3_nt: TGTGCCAGCAGCCCTGGGACTAGCGGCACAGATACGCAGTATTTT

v_call: TRBV7-2
d_call: -
j_call: TRBJ1-5
cdr3_length: 15
clone_size: -
cdr3_aa: CASSPSGTNNQPQHF
cdr3_nt: TGTGCCAGCAGCCCGTCCGGGACAAACAATCAGCCCCAGCATTTT

v_call: TRBV9
d_call: TRBD1
j_call: TRBJ1-3
cdr3_length: 13
clone_size: -
cdr3_aa: CASKGANGNTIYF
cdr3_nt: TGTGCCAGCAAGGGGGCGAATGGAAACACCATATATTTT

v_call: TRBV9
d_call: TRBD2
j_call: TRBJ2-2
cdr3_length: 17
clone_size: -
cdr3_aa: CASSVTSGGFKTGELFF
cdr3_nt: TGTGCCAGCAGCGTCACTAGCGGGGGGTTTAAGACCGGGGAGCTGTTTTTT

v_call: TRBV27
d_call: TRBD1
j_call: TRBJ2-7
cdr3_length: 14
clone_size: -
cdr3_aa: CASRWDRASDEQYF
cdr3_nt: TGTGCCAGCAGGTGGGACAGGGCTTCCGACGAGCAGTACTTC

v_call: TRBV19
d_call: TRBD2
j_call: TRBJ2-5
cdr3_length: 14
clone_size: once
cdr3_aa: CASSFLAGEETQYF
cdr3_nt: TGTGCCAGTAGCTTCCTCGCGGGAGAAGAGACCCAGTACTTC

v_call: TRBV12-5
d_call: -
j_call: TRBJ1-6
cdr3_length: 17
clone_size: -
cdr3_aa: CASGLVIGSSYNSPLHF
cdr3_nt: TGTGCTAGTGGTTTGGTCATAGGGAGCTCCTATAATTCACCCCTCCACTTT

v_call: TRBV6-5
d_call: -
j_call: TRBJ2-5
cdr3_length: 14
clone_size: once
cdr3_aa: CASSYLITSGTQYF
cdr3_nt: TGTGCCAGCAGTTACCTCATTACCTCGGGGACCCAGTACTTC

v_call: TRBV9
d_call: -
j_call: TRBJ2-3
cdr3_length: 14
clone_size: -
cdr3_aa: CASSVGTKGDTQYF
cdr3_nt: TGTGCCAGCAGCGTAGGGACTAAGGGAGATACGCAGTATTTT

v_call: TRBV10-1
d_call: -
j_call: TRBJ1-2
cdr3_length: 12
clone_size: -
cdr3_aa: CASRCSGCGYTF
cdr3_nt: TGCGCCAGCAGATGTTCAGGGTGCGGCTACACCTTC

v_call: TRBV2
d_call: TRBD1
j_call: TRBJ1-5
cdr3_length: 15
clone_size: -
cdr3_aa: CASTIGRTGNQPQHF
cdr3_nt: TGTGCCAGCACCATAGGGAGGACAGGGAATCAGCCCCAGCATTTT

v_call: TRBV9
d_call: -
j_call: TRBJ1-2
cdr3_length: 14
clone_size: once
cdr3_aa: CASSSSSQGYGYTF
cdr3_nt: TGTGCCAGCAGCTCCTCAAGTCAGGGCTATGGCTACACCTTC

v_call: TRBV5-1
d_call: TRBD1
j_call: TRBJ1-2
cdr3_length: 16
clone_size: -
cdr3_aa: CASSSATRDSNYGYTF
cdr3_nt: TGCGCCAGCAGTTCCGCGACCCGGGACAGTAACTATGGCTACACCTTC

v_call: TRBV2
d_call: -
j_call: TRBJ2-6
cdr3_length: 13
clone_size: -
cdr3_aa: CASSSVGANVLTF
cdr3_nt: TGTGCCAGCAGTTCAGTGGGGGCCAACGTCCTGACTTTC

v_call: TRBV14
d_call: TRBD1
j_call: TRBJ1-6
cdr3_length: 15
clone_size: once
cdr3_aa: CASSPLTGGNSPLHF
cdr3_nt: TGTGCCAGCAGCCCCTTGACAGGGGGCAATTCACCCCTCCACTTT

v_call: TRBV12-3/TRBV12-4
d_call: -
j_call: TRBJ1-1
cdr3_length: 13
clone_size: many
cdr3_aa: CASTPTGSTEAFF
cdr3_nt: TGTGCCAGCACTCCTACAGGGAGCACTGAAGCTTTCTTT

v_call: TRBV30
d_call: TRBD1
j_call: TRBJ1-2
cdr3_length: 10
clone_size: -
cdr3_aa: CALTGYGYTF
cdr3_nt: TGTGCCCTGACAGGGTATGGCTACACCTTC

v_call: TRBV27
d_call: TRBD2
j_call: TRBJ2-2
cdr3_length: 17
clone_size: once
cdr3_aa: CASSRSRGGGSIGELFF
cdr3_nt: TGTGCCAGCAGTCGATCTCGGGGGGGCGGTAGTATCGGGGAGCTGTTTTTT

v_call: TRBV5-1
d_call: TRBD1
j_call: TRBJ1-1
cdr3_length: 16
clone_size: once
cdr3_aa: CASSTGGANVDTEAFF
cdr3_nt: TGCGCCAGCAGCACAGGGGGCGCAAACGTGGACACTGAAGCTTTCTTT

v_call: TRBV5-1
d_call: -
j_call: TRBJ2-1
cdr3_length: 13
clone_size: -
cdr3_aa: CASSPRSPNEQFF
cdr3_nt: TGCGCCAGCAGCCCCCGTTCCCCCAATGAGCAGTTCTTC

v_call: TRBV7-2
d_call: TRBD2
j_call: TRBJ2-2
cdr3_length: 16
clone_size: -
cdr3_aa: CASSLVGGGPTGELFF
cdr3_nt: TGTGCCAGCAGCTTAGTAGGCGGGGGGCCTACCGGGGAGCTGTTTTTT

v_call: TRBV7-2
d_call: TRBD2
j_call: TRBJ2-1
cdr3_length: 15
clone_size: -
cdr3_aa: CASSRTSGGAYEQFF
cdr3_nt: TGTGCCAGCAGCAGGACTAGCGGGGGGGCGTATGAGCAGTTCTTC

v_call: TRBV18
d_call: TRBD1
j_call: TRBJ1-1
cdr3_length: 16
clone_size: -
cdr3_aa: CASSLSWDSWNTEAFF
cdr3_nt: TGTGCCAGCTCGCTTAGCTGGGACAGCTGGAACACTGAAGCTTTCTTT

v_call: TRBV19
d_call: -
j_call: TRBJ1-1
cdr3_length: 13
clone_size: -
cdr3_aa: CASTMQGTAEAFF
cdr3_nt: TGTGCCAGTACCATGCAGGGAACCGCTGAAGCTTTCTTT

v_call: TRBV6-1
d_call: TRBD1
j_call: TRBJ2-7
cdr3_length: 18
clone_size: -
cdr3_aa: CASSAHRDRGPQTYEQYF
cdr3_nt: TGTGCCAGCAGTGCTCACCGGGACAGGGGGCCTCAGACCTACGAGCAGTACTTC

v_call: TRBV4-3
d_call: -
j_call: TRBJ2-3
cdr3_length: 14
clone_size: -
cdr3_aa: CASSQDLSTDTQYF
cdr3_nt: TGCGCCAGCAGCCAAGACCTGAGCACAGATACGCAGTATTTT

v_call: TRBV19
d_call: TRBD2
j_call: TRBJ2-1
cdr3_length: 16
clone_size: -
cdr3_aa: CASSGRSGGASNEQFF
cdr3_nt: TGTGCCAGTAGTGGGAGAAGCGGGGGGGCCTCGAATGAGCAGTTCTTC